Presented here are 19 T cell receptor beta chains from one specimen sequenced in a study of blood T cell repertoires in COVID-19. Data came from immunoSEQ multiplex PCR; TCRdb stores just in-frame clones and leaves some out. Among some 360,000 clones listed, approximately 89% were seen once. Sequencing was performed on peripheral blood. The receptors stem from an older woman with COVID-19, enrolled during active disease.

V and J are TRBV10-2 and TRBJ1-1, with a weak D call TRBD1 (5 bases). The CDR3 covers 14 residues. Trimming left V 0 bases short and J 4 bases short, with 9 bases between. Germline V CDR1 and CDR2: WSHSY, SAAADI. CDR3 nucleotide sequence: TGCGCCAGCAGTGAGTCCCCGGGGGTCACTGAAGCTTTCTTT. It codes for CASSESPGVTEAFF.

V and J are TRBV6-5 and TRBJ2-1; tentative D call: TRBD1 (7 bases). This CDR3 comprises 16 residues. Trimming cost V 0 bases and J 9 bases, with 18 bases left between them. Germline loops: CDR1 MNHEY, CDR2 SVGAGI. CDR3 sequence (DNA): TGTGCCAGCAGTTACTCGGTGCAGGGGGGACGCGGTGAGCAGTTCTTC. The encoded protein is CASSYSVQGGRGEQFF.

The CDR3 coding sequence is TGTGCCAGCACCTATACAGGGGCTGGTGGCTACACCTTC. This sequence encodes CASTYTGAGGYTF. The chain recombines TRBV5-6 with TRBJ1-2, with TRBD1 matching over 7 bases. Germline CDR1 is SGHDT and CDR2 is YYEEEE. CDR3 length equals 13 residues. V was clipped by 6 bases and J by 7 bases; unmatched bases: 9.

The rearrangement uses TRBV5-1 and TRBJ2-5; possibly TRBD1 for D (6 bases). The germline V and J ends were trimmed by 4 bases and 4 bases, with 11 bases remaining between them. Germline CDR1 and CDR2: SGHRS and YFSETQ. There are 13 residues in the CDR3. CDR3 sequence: CASSPDSLETQYF. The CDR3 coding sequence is TGCGCCAGCAGCCCGGACAGTTTAGAGACCCAGTACTTC.

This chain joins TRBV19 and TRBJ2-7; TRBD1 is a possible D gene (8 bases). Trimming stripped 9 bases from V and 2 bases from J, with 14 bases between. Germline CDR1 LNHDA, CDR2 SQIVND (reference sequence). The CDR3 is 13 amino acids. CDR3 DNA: TGTGCCAGCTCACAGGGGGGGGCCTACGAGCAGTACTTC. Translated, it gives CASSQGGAYEQYF. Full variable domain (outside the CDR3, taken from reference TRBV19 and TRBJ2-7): DGGITQSPKYLFRKEGQNVTLSCEQNLNHDAMYWYRQDPGQGLRLIYYSQIVNDFQKGDIAEGYSVSREKKESFPLTVTSAQKNPTAFYLCASSQGGAYEQYFGPGTRLTVT.

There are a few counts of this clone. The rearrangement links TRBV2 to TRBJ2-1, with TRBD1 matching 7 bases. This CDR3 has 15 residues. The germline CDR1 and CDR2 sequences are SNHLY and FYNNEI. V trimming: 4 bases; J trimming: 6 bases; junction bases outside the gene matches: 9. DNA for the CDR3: TGTGCCAGCAGTGTTGGCAGGGGGAGTCGCAATGAGCAGTTCTTC. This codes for CASSVGRGSRNEQFF. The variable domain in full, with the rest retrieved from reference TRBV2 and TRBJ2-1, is EPEVTQTPSHQVTQMGQEVILRCVPISNHLYFYWYRQILGQKVEFLVSFYNNEISEKSEIFDDQFSVERPDGSNFTLKIRSTKLEDSAMYFCASSVGRGSRNEQFFGPGTRLTVL.

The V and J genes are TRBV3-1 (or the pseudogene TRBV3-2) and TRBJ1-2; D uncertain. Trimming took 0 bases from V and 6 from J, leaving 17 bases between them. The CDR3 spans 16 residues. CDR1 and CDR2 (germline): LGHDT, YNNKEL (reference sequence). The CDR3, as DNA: TGTGCCAGCAGCCAAGAGTTTCTGGAAGGGAGGAATGGCTACACCTTC. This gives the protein CASSQEFLEGRNGYTF.

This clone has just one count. Here the CDR3 DNA reads TGCGCCAGCAGCTTAACTAGCGGTAGCTCCTACAATGAGCAGTTCTTC. Translation: CASSLTSGSSYNEQFF. The chain carries TRBV5-1 and TRBJ2-1, with 8 bases aligning to TRBD2. The CDR3 contains 16 residues. The V gene's germline CDR1 is SGHRS and CDR2 YFSETQ. J was trimmed by 0 bases and V by 2 bases; bases with no gene match: 4.

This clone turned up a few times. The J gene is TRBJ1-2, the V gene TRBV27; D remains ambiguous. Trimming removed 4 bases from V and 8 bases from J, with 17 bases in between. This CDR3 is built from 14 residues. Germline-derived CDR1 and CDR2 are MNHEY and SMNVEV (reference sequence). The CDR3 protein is CASSSPGKGWGYTF. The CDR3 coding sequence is TGTGCCAGCAGTTCCCCGGGAAAAGGTTGGGGCTACACCTTC.

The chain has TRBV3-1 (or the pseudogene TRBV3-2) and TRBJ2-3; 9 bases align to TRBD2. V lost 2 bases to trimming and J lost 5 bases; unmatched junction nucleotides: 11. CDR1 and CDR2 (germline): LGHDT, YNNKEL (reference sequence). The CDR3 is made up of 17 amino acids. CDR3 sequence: CASSQRGRGGEVDTQYF. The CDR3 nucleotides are TGTGCCAGCAGCCAACGGGGGCGGGGGGGCGAAGTAGATACGCAGTATTTT.

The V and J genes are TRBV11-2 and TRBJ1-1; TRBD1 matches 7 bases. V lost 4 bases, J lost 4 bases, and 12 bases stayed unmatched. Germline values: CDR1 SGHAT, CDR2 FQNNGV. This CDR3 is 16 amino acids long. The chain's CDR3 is CASSSRTGAPGTEAFF. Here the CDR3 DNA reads TGTGCCAGCAGCTCTCGGACAGGAGCCCCGGGCACTGAAGCTTTCTTT.

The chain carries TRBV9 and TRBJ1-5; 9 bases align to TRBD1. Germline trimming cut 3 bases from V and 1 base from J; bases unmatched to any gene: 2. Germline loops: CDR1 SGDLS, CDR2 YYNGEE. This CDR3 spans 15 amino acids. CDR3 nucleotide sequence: TGTGCCAGCAGCGGAACAGGGGGCAGCAATCAGCCCCAGCATTTT. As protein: CASSGTGGSNQPQHF. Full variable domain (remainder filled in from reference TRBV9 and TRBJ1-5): DSGVTQTPKHLITATGQRVTLRCSPRSGDLSVYWYQQSLDQGLQFLIQYYNGEERAKGNILERFSAQQFPDLHSELNLSSLELGDSALYFCASSGTGGSNQPQHFGDGTRLSIL.

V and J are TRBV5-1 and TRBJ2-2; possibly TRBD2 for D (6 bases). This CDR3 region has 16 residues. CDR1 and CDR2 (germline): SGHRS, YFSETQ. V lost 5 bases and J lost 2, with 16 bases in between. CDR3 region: CASSLEGGANTGELFF. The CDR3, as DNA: TGCGCCAGCAGTCTAGAAGGAGGGGCCAACACCGGGGAGCTGTTTTTT.

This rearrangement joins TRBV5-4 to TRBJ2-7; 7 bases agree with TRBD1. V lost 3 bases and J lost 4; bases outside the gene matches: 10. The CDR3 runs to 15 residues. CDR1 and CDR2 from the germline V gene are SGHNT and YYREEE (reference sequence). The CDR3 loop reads CASSWRRDSLYEQYF. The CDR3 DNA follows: TGTGCCAGCAGCTGGCGCCGGGACAGCTTGTACGAGCAGTACTTC.

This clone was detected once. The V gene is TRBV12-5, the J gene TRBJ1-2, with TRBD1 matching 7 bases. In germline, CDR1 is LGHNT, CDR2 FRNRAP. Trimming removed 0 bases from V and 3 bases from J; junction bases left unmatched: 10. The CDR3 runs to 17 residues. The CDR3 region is CASGLVLDRQGYYGYTF. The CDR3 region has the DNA TGTGCTAGTGGTTTGGTACTCGATCGACAGGGTTACTATGGCTACACCTTC.

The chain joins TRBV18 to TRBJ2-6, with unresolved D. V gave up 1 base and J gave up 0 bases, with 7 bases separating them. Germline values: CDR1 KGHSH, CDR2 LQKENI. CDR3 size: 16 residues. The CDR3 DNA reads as TGTGCCAGCTCACCACTAGTTTCCTCTGGGGCCAACGTCCTGACTTTC. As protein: CASSPLVSSGANVLTF. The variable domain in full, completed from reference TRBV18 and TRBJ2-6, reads NAGVMQNPRHLVRRRGQEARLRCSPMKGHSHVYWYRQLPEEGLKFMVYLQKENIIDESGMPKERFSAEFPKEGPSILRIQQVVRGDSAAYFCASSPLVSSGANVLTFGAGSRLTVL.

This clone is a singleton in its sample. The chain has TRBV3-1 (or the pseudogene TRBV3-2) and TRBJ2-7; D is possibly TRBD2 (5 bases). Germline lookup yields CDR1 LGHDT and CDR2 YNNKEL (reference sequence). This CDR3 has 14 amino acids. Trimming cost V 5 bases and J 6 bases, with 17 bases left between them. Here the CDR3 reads CASSLRGKSSEQYF. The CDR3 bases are TGTGCCAGCAGCTTACGGGGAAAGAGTTCCGAGCAGTACTTC.

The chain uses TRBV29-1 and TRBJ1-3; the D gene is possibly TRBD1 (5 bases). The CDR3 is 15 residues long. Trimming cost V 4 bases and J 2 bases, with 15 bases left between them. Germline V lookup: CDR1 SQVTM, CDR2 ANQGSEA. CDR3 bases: TGCAGCGTTGGTACAGGCAAGGCGGCTGGAAACACCATATATTTT. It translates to CSVGTGKAAGNTIYF.

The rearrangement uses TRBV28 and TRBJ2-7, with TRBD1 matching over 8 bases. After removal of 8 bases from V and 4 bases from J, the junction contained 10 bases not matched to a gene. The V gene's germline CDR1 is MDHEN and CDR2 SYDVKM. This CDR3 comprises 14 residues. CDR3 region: CASYSGTGVYEQYF. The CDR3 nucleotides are TGTGCCAGCTATTCCGGGACAGGAGTTTACGAGCAGTACTTC.